This T cell receptor (beta chain) appears in the sequencing data of a study of T-cell reconstitution after alpha-beta-depleted transplantation in children. Per the germline V gene, CDR1 is DFQATT and CDR2 is SNEGSKA (reference sequence). The CDR3 totals 15 residues. V shed 3 bases and J 5 bases; nucleotides not matched to a gene: 7. It was with unique molecular identifiers that the TCRbeta library was prepared. One entry per CDR3 protein results from TCRdb running MiXCR on the PCR reads. There are about 500,000 distinct CDR3 sequences in the sample; about an eighth occur only once, and 14% lies in the top ten. This clonotype was seen at least ten times.

The chain combines TRBV20-1 with TRBJ2-1; 10 positions match TRBD2. This TCR came from a female patient between 2 and 15 years old who had a stem cell transplant for aplastic anemia, so the T cells may come from the graft donor. Sequencing was performed on PBMCs, mostly from graft donor cells, taken 180 days after TCRalphabeta/CD19-depleted stem cell transplant. CDR3: CSARVLAGLNNEQFF. CDR3 sequence (DNA): TGCAGTGCTAGGGTACTAGCGGGACTTAACAATGAGCAGTTCTTC.